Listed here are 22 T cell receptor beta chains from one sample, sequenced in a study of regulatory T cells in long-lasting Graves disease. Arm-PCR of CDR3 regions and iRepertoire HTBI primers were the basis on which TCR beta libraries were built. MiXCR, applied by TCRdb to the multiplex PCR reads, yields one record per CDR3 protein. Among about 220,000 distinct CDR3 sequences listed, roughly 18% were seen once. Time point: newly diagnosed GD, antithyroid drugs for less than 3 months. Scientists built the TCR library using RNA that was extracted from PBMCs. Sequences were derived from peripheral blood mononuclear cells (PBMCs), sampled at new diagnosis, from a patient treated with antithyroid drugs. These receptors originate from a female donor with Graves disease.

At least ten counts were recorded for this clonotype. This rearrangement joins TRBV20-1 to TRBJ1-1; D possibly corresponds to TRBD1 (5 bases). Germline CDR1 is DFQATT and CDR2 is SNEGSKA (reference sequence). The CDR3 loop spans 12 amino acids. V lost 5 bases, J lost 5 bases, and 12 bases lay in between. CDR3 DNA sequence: TGCAGTGCTGGGGGGGGAGGTACTGAAGCTTTCTTT. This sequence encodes CSAGGGGTEAFF.

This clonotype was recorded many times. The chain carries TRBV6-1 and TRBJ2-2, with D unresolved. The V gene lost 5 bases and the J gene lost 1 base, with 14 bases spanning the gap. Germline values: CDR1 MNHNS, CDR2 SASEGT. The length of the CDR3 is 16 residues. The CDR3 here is CASSRKPKMNTGELFF. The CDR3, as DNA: TGTGCCAGCAGTCGAAAGCCGAAAATGAACACCGGGGAGCTGTTTTTT.

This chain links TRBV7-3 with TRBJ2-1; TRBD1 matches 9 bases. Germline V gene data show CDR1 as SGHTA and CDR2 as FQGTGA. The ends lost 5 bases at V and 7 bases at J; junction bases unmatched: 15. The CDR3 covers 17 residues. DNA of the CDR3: TGTGCCAGCAGCCGATTTTCCGGGACAGGGCTTATTAATGAGCAGTTCTTC. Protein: CASSRFSGTGLINEQFF.

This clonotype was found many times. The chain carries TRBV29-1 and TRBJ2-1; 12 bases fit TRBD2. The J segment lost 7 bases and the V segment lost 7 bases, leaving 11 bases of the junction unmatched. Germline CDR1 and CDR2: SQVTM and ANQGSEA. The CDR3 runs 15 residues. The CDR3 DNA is TGCAGCGCCATGACACTAGCGGGAGGTTGGAATGAGCAGTTCTTC. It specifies CSAMTLAGGWNEQFF.

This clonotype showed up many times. CDR3 bases: TGCGCCAGCAGCCAATACCACGGGACATCCACCGGGGAGCTGTTTTTT. Its translation is CASSQYHGTSTGELFF. The chain couples TRBV4-3 to TRBJ2-2, with D perhaps matching TRBD1 (6 bases). V gave up 2 bases and J gave up 4 bases, with 14 bases separating them. The germline gives CDR1 LGHNA, CDR2 YSLEER. The CDR3 has 16 amino acids.

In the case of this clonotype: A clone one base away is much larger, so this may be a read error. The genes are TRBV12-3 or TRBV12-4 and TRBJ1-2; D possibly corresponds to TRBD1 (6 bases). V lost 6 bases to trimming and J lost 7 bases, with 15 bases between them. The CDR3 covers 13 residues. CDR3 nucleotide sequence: TGTGCCAGCAGCTGGGGGGCTGTGGTTGGCTACACCTTC. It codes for CASSWGAVVGYTF.

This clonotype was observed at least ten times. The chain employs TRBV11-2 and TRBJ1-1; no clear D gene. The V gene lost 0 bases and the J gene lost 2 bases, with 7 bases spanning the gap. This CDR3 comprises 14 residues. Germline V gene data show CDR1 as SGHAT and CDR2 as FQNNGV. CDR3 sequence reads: CASSLDPGNTEAFF. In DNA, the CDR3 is TGTGCCAGCAGCTTAGACCCAGGCAACACTGAAGCTTTCTTT.

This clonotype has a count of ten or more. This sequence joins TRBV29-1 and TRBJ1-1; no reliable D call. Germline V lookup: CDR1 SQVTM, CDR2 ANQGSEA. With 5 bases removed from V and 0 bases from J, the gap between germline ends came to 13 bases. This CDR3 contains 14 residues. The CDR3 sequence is CSVRPLFMNTEAFF. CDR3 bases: TGCAGCGTTCGACCGTTGTTCATGAACACTGAAGCTTTCTTT.

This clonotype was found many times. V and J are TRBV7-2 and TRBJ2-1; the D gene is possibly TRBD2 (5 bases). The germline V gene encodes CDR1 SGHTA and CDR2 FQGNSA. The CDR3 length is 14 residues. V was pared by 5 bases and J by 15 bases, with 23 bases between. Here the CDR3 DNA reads TGTGCCAGCAGCCTGACCCGGACTGCCGGCTATCGGTTCTTC. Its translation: CASSLTRTAGYRFF. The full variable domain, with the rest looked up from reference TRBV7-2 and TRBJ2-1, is GAGVSQSPSNKVTEKGKDVELRCDPISGHTALYWYRQSLGQGLEFLIYFQGNSAPDKSGLPSDRFSAERTGGSVSTLTIQRTQQEDSAVYLCASSLTRTAGYRFFGPGTRLTVL.

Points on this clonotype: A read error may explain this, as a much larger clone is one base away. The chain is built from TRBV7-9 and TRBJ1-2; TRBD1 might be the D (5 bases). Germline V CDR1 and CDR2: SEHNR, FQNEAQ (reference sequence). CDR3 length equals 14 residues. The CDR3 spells CAGSLPGRSYGYTF. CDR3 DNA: TGTGCCGGCAGCTTACCGGGACGGAGCTATGGCTACACCTTC. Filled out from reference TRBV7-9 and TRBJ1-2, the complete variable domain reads DTGVSQNPRHKITKRGQNVTFRCDPISEHNRLYWYRQTLGQGPEFLTYFQNEAQLEKSRLLSDRFSAERPKGSFSTLEIQRTEQGDSAMYLCAGSLPGRSYGYTFGSGTRLTVV.

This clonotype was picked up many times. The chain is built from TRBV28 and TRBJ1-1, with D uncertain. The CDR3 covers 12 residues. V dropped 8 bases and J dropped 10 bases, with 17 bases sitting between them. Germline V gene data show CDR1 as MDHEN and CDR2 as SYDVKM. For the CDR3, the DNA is TGTGCCAGCGTGGACTACCTAGTCGGAGCTTTCTTT. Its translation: CASVDYLVGAFF.

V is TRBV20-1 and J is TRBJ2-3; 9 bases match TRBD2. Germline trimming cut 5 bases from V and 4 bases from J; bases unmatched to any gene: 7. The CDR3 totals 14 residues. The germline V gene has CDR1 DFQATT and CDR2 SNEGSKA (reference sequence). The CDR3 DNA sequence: TGCAGTGCTGCCGGCGGGAGGGCCCCAGATACGCAGTATTTT. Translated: CSAAGGRAPDTQYF.

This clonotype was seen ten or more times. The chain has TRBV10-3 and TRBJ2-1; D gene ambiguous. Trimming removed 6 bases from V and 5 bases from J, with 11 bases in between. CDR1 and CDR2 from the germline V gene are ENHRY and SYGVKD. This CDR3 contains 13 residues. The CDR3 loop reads CAIRAVADNEQFF. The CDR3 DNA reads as TGTGCCATCAGGGCCGTGGCGGACAATGAGCAGTTCTTC.

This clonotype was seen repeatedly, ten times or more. The CDR3 DNA is TGTGCCAGCAGGAAACAGGGAGGAACTGAGCAGTTCTTC. This sequence encodes CASRKQGGTEQFF. The chain has TRBV6-1 and TRBJ2-1; D tentatively reads TRBD1 or TRBD2 (6 bases each). CDR1 MNHNS and CDR2 SASEGT come from the germline V gene. V was trimmed by 6 bases and J by 9 bases, leaving 15 bases between them. The CDR3 is 13 amino acids.

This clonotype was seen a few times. CDR3 sequence (DNA): TGTGCCATCAGTGCCTTTGTCAGGGATAATGGCTACACCTTC. It is translated as CAISAFVRDNGYTF. The chain couples TRBV10-3 to TRBJ1-2; D is perhaps TRBD1 (5 bases). The germline CDR1 and CDR2 sequences are ENHRY and SYGVKD. The V and J ends lost 4 bases and 6 bases respectively, with 15 bases between them. The CDR3 sequence is 14 residues long.

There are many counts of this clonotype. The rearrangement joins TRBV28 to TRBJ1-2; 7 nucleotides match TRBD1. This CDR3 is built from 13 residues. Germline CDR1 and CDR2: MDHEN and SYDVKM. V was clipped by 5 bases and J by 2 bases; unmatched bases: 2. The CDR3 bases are TGTGCCAGCAGTAGGGGGCAGAACTATGGCTACACCTTC. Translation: CASSRGQNYGYTF.

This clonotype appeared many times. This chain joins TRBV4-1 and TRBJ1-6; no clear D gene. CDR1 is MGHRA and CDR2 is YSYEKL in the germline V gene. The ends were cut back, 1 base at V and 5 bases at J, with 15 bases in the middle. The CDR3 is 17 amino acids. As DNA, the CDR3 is TGCGCCAGCAGCCAAGCTTGGGATCGGCCAGATAATTCACCCCTCCACTTT. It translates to CASSQAWDRPDNSPLHF.

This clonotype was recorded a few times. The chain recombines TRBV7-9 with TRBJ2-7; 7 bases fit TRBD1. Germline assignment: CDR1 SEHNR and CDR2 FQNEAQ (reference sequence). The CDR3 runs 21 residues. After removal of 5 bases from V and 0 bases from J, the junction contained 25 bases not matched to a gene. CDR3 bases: TGTGCCAGCAGCCCCACCACCTTAGACAGGGTACGCGTACTTAGCTCCTACGAGCAGTACTTC. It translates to CASSPTTLDRVRVLSSYEQYF.

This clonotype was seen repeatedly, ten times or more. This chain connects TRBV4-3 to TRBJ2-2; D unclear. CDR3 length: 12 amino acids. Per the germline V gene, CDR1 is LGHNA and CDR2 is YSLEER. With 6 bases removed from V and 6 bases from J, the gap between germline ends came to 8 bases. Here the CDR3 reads CASSRKAGELFF. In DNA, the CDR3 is TGCGCCAGCAGTAGGAAGGCCGGGGAGCTGTTTTTT.

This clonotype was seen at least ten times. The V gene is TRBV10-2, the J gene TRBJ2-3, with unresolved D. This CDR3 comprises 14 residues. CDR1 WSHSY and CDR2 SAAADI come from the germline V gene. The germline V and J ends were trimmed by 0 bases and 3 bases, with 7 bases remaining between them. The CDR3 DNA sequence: TGCGCCAGCAGTGAGTCGGATGGGACAGATACGCAGTATTTT. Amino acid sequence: CASSESDGTDTQYF.

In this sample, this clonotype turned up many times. CDR3 in DNA: TGTGCCAGCAGCTTAGGCAGGCCTAGCTCCTACAATGAGCAGTTCTTC. It is translated as CASSLGRPSSYNEQFF. The chain has TRBV7-3 and TRBJ2-1; no firm D call. Germline CDR1 is SGHTA and CDR2 is FQGTGA. Trimming took 2 bases from V and 0 from J, leaving 11 bases between them. The CDR3 has 16 amino acids.

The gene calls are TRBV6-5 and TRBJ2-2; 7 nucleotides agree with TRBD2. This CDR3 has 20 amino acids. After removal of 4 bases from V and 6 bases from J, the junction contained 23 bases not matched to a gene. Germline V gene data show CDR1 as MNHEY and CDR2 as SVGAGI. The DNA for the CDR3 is TGTGCCAGCAGTTCCCGGGGACTATCGGGAGCAGAAGTTGTTGCCGGGGAGCTGTTTTTT. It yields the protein CASSSRGLSGAEVVAGELFF.